The 8 T cell receptor beta chains in this list originate from one sample, sequenced in a study of T-cell reconstitution after alpha-beta-depleted transplantation in children. Construction of the TCRbeta library involved unique molecular identifiers. TCRdb reanalysed the PCR reads using MiXCR and keeps one entry per CDR3 protein. This sample has around 480,000 distinct CDR3 sequences, with about 30% found just once. The sample here was PBMCs from the stem cell graft donor, taken from the stem cell graft. The receptors shown here come from a human donor who donated a stem cell graft to a child with aplastic anemia.

J is TRBJ2-5 and V is TRBV10-3; no definite D call. This CDR3 comprises 12 residues. The ends were cut back, 4 bases at V and 5 bases at J, with 8 bases in the middle. Germline CDR1 reads ENHRY; CDR2 reads SYGVKD. The CDR3 DNA is TGTGCCATCAGTGCCTCACCGGAGACCCAGTACTTC. Encoded protein: CAISASPETQYF.

The V gene is TRBV19, the J gene TRBJ2-2; 8 bases map to TRBD1. V shed 4 bases, J shed 4 bases, and the junction held 5 bases outside the gene matches. Germline V lookup: CDR1 LNHDA, CDR2 SQIVND (reference sequence). The CDR3 totals 15 residues. The CDR3 sequence: CASSSPGQVTGELFF. DNA for the CDR3: TGTGCCAGTAGTAGCCCGGGACAGGTCACCGGGGAGCTGTTTTTT.

This clonotype has just a few counts. CDR3 DNA: TGTGCCACCAGCAGAGATTCCCCAATTGAGTATGGAGAGACCCAGTACTTC. Translation: CATSRDSPIEYGETQYF. V usage is TRBV15 and J usage is TRBJ2-5; no reliable D call. The CDR3 consists of 17 residues. Germline loops: CDR1 LNHNV, CDR2 YYDKDF (reference sequence). Deletions cut 0 bases from V and 4 bases from J, with 18 bases between.

The rearrangement uses TRBV5-1 and TRBJ1-1; 12 bases map to TRBD1. V dropped 1 base and J dropped 2; count of bases not matched to a gene: 9. Germline assignment: CDR1 SGHRS and CDR2 YFSETQ. The CDR3 loop spans 18 amino acids. The CDR3 sequence: CASSLPGTGGLTNTEAFF. The CDR3 DNA reads as TGCGCCAGCAGCTTGCCCGGGACAGGGGGCCTAACTAACACTGAAGCTTTCTTT.

In its sample, this clonotype was seen a few times. This rearrangement joins TRBV12-3 or TRBV12-4 to TRBJ2-1, with 8 bases aligning to TRBD2. J lost 7 bases, V lost 2 bases, and 7 bases had no gene match. The CDR3 spans 15 residues. The CDR3 DNA follows: TGTGCCAGCAGTTTAACTAGCGGAGGGAGGAATGAGCAGTTCTTC. Protein product: CASSLTSGGRNEQFF.

This chain joins TRBV20-1 and TRBJ1-3, with 9 bases that match TRBD1. The CDR3 is 16 amino acids. The ends lost 2 bases at V and 1 base at J; junction bases unmatched: 6. Per the germline V gene, CDR1 is DFQATT and CDR2 is SNEGSKA (reference sequence). The DNA of the CDR3 is TGCAGTGCTAGAAGACAGGGGGTTTTATCTGGAAACACCATATATTTT. Protein sequence: CSARRQGVLSGNTIYF.

This clonotype was observed a handful of times. The chain is built from TRBV5-6 and TRBJ1-5, with a tentative D call TRBD1 (5 bases). V lost 0 bases and J lost 9, with 16 bases in between. Germline CDR1 reads SGHDT; CDR2 reads YYEEEE. This CDR3 has 15 residues. CDR3 protein: CASSLGGTVVRPQHF. Here the CDR3 DNA reads TGTGCCAGCAGCTTGGGGGGGACGGTTGTCCGGCCCCAGCATTTT.

The chain couples TRBV6-6 to TRBJ2-7; no firm D call. The V gene lost 0 bases and the J gene lost 6 bases, with 6 bases spanning the gap. The germline V gene has CDR1 MNHNY and CDR2 SVGAGI (reference sequence). This CDR3 contains 12 residues. The CDR3 region has the DNA TGTGCCAGCAGTTACTCTTCATCCGAGCAGTACTTC. This translates into CASSYSSSEQYF.